A single sample gave rise to the 13 T cell receptor beta chains below, sequenced in a study of siplizumab effects on memory and regulatory T cells (dated 2019 in TCRdb). The method behind the library was the immunoSEQ multiplex PCR assay. TCRdb holds this immuneACCESS table with in-frame rearrangements only. Some clones are missing; in checked studies, unresolved V genes explain under half, and the rest has no known cause. This sample gives 70,000 to 90,000 clones in total; over 80% of them show up just once. The ten largest clones take up over 12% of the sample. The source material was CD4+ T cells sorted from blood. These receptors originate from a human donor in good health.

V usage is TRBV6-6 and J usage is TRBJ2-3; 12 bases are shared with TRBD2. Germline values: CDR1 MNHNY, CDR2 SVGAGI (reference sequence). The CDR3 is 16 amino acids. V dropped 6 bases and J dropped 4; count of bases not matched to a gene: 8. The CDR3 here is CASSKRLAGVPDTQYF. In nucleotides, the CDR3 is TGTGCCAGCAGCAAAAGACTAGCGGGAGTCCCAGATACGCAGTATTTT.

The chain couples TRBV5-1 to TRBJ2-5; either TRBD1 or TRBD2 may supply D (5 bases each). V lost 0 bases to trimming and J lost 2 bases, with 8 bases between them. CDR1 and CDR2 (germline): SGHRS, YFSETQ. CDR3 length equals 14 residues. CDR3 region: CASSLAGPQETQYF. CDR3 sequence (DNA): TGCGCCAGCAGCTTGGCGGGACCGCAAGAGACCCAGTACTTC.

The chain links TRBV18 to TRBJ2-3; possibly TRBD1 for D (6 bases). The CDR3 contains 15 residues. Looked up from germline, CDR1 is KGHSH and CDR2 is LQKENI. Trimming stripped 1 base from V and 1 base from J, with 9 bases between. CDR3 coding DNA: TGTGCCAGCTCACCACTACAGGGTGGCACAGATACGCAGTATTTT. Translated: CASSPLQGGTDTQYF.

This chain connects TRBV5-6 to TRBJ1-3; TRBD1 aligns across 9 bases. The germline V gene encodes CDR1 SGHDT and CDR2 YYEEEE. The CDR3 covers 16 residues. V dropped 4 bases and J dropped 0; count of bases not matched to a gene: 5. The CDR3 reads CASSRGTGSSGNTIYF. CDR3 DNA: TGTGCCAGCAGCCGCGGGACAGGGAGCTCTGGAAACACCATATATTTT. Complete variable domain (other parts from reference TRBV5-6 and TRBJ1-3): DAGVTQSPTHLIKTRGQQVTLRCSPKSGHDTVSWYQQALGQGPQFIFQYYEEEERQRGNFPDRFSGHQFPNYSSELNVNALLLGDSALYLCASSRGTGSSGNTIYFGEGSWLTVV.

This sequence joins TRBV15 and TRBJ2-6, with D perhaps matching TRBD2 (6 bases). Germline V gives CDR1 LNHNV, CDR2 YYDKDF (reference sequence). Trimming took 4 bases from V and 2 from J, leaving 18 bases between them. This CDR3 is 18 amino acids long. CDR3: CATSKGLSGGTGANVLTF. DNA of the CDR3: TGTGCCACCAGCAAAGGGCTAAGTGGGGGGACTGGGGCCAACGTCCTGACTTTC.

This chain joins TRBV28 and TRBJ2-5, with 15 bases lining up with TRBD2. J was trimmed by 2 bases and V by 4 bases; bases with no gene match: 8. Per the germline V gene, CDR1 is MDHEN and CDR2 is SYDVKM. The CDR3 covers 18 residues. CDR3 in DNA: TGTGCCAGCAGTTCTTCCGGGACTAGCGGGAGGTTGCAAGAGACCCAGTACTTC. Its translation is CASSSSGTSGRLQETQYF.

This sequence joins TRBV29-1 and TRBJ2-1, with D possibly TRBD2 on 6 matching bases. Trimming removed 7 bases at V and 0 bases at J, with 19 bases between. The CDR3 has 16 amino acids. The germline V gene encodes CDR1 SQVTM and CDR2 ANQGSEA. The DNA of the CDR3 is TGCAGCGCCTCCTGGGTCGGAGGGAGCTCCTACAATGAGCAGTTCTTC. Translating gives CSASWVGGSSYNEQFF.

This clone was seen only a few times. The chain combines TRBV28 with TRBJ2-3, with TRBD1 identical over 9 bases. The junction had 8 bases not matched to a gene; V was cut back by 6 bases and J by 4 bases. Germline CDR1 is MDHEN and CDR2 is SYDVKM. The CDR3 loop spans 15 amino acids. The CDR3 bases are TGTGCCAGCAGGACGGGGACAGGGAGGGCAGATACGCAGTATTTT. It codes for CASRTGTGRADTQYF.

This clone showed up just once. V is TRBV10-3 and J is TRBJ2-1, with a weak D call TRBD1 (6 bases). Between the trimmed V and J ends, which lost 4 bases and 2 bases, there was a span of 9 bases. The CDR3 sequence is 14 residues long. Germline V CDR1 and CDR2: ENHRY, SYGVKD. The CDR3 is CAISVGQTYNEQFF. The CDR3 DNA follows: TGTGCCATCAGTGTAGGACAGACCTACAATGAGCAGTTCTTC.

The chain has TRBV28 and TRBJ2-6; perhaps D is TRBD1 or TRBD2 (5 bases each). The germline V and J ends were trimmed by 2 bases and 0 bases, with 5 bases remaining between them. The CDR3 has 15 amino acids. CDR1 is MDHEN, CDR2 SYDVKM, per germline. In DNA form, the CDR3 reads TGTGCCAGCAGTTTAGGGGGCTCTGGGGCCAACGTCCTGACTTTC. Translated, it gives CASSLGGSGANVLTF.

The genes are TRBV9 and TRBJ2-3; 9 nucleotides align to TRBD1. Germline CDR1 and CDR2: SGDLS and YYNGEE. With 5 bases clipped from V and 1 base from J, the junction kept 11 bases outside the gene matches. This CDR3 has 17 residues. CDR3 amino acids: CASSGSPGQGRTDTQYF. As DNA, the CDR3 is TGTGCCAGCAGTGGATCCCCGGGACAGGGACGCACAGATACGCAGTATTTT.

This chain links TRBV11-2 with TRBJ2-3; no definite D call. The CDR3 is 12 residues long. Germline CDR1 is SGHAT and CDR2 is FQNNGV. V was trimmed by 1 base and J by 3 bases, leaving 2 bases between them. The CDR3 sequence is CASSLVTDTQYF. The CDR3 region has the DNA TGTGCCAGCAGCTTAGTGACAGATACGCAGTATTTT.

The rearrangement links TRBV7-3 to TRBJ2-1; TRBD2 aligns across 8 bases. The V segment lost 0 bases and the J segment 9 bases; nucleotides outside the gene matches: 10. CDR1 SGHTA and CDR2 FQGTGA come from the germline V gene. The CDR3 length is 16 residues. For the CDR3, the DNA is TGTGCCAGCAGCTTAACCGCTGAACTAGCGGTCAGTGAGCAGTTCTTC. The encoded protein is CASSLTAELAVSEQFF.